This T cell receptor (beta chain) derives from a study of blood T cell repertoires in COVID-19. Study background: The United States, Italy and Spain supplied acute and convalescent COVID-19 samples. PBMCs, B-cell-depleted T cells, or T cells were the source of the cDNA or gDNA that made up the material.

Trimming left V 4 bases short and J 4 bases short, with 21 bases between. CDR1 and CDR2 from the germline V gene are MDHEN and SYDVKM. The CDR3 consists of 17 residues. The count of this clone is one. Authors' data handling: How many nucleated cells were present was estimated from reference gene primer amplification. Data came from immunoSEQ multiplex PCR; TCRdb stores just in-frame clones and leaves some out. The V and J calls and clone size are taken from that table; D and trimming were inferred from the DNA. Here the sample spans around 260,000 clones, less than 85% being singletons. This receptor was taken from a man between 60 and 75 years old who had recovered from COVID-19. Sequenced input: peripheral blood. This sequence joins TRBV28 and TRBJ2-3; D perhaps matches TRBD2 (6 bases). This chain's CDR3 is CASSSPGRGGSSDTQYF. CDR3 coding DNA: TGTGCCAGCAGTTCCCCGGGGCGGGGCGGCAGCTCAGATACGCAGTATTTT.